This record concerns one T cell receptor beta chain sequence. As yet, its antigen is unknown. cDNA carried unique molecular identifiers, and a universal primer site was added by template switching. TCRdb fed the 5' RACE reads into MiXCR, producing one record per CDR3 protein. The profile covers hundreds of thousands of distinct CDR3 sequences, with approximately 8.3% appearing a single time and about 2% taken by the ten largest. This sample is part of a study of identical twins. Findings and limits, study-wide: Abundant beta clonotypes from cord blood bore fewer insertions; memory repertoires lacked this pattern.

This same sample was also part of a study on yellow fever vaccine responses in identical twins.

Sequenced: memory (CD45RO+) T cells sorted from blood. The sequence came from a woman aged 18 to 35 in good health.

The CDR3 loop reads CASKRQSEKLFF. The CDR3 bases are TGTGCCAGCAAACGACAGTCGGAAAAACTGTTTTTT. The chain combines TRBV6-1 with TRBJ1-4; a weak D match, TRBD1 (5 bases). Germline lookup yields CDR1 MNHNS and CDR2 SASEGT. CDR3 length: 12 amino acids. Trimming left V 7 bases short and J 8 bases short, with 11 bases between.